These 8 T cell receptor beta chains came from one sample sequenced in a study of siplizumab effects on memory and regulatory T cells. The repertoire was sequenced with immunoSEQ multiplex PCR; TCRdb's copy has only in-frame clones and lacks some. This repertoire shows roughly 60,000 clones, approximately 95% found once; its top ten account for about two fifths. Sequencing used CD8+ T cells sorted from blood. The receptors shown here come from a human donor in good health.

The CDR3 is CAARESSYNEQFF. CDR3 coding DNA: TGTGCAGCCCGGGAGAGCTCCTACAATGAGCAGTTCTTC. The V and J genes are TRBV30 and TRBJ2-1; TRBD2 might be the D (6 bases). This CDR3 comprises 13 residues. The germline CDR1 and CDR2 sequences are GTSNPN and SVGIG (reference sequence). Combining the CDR3 with reference TRBV30 and TRBJ2-1 gives the whole variable domain SQTIHQWPATLVQPVGSPLSLECTVEGTSNPNLYWYRQAAGRGLQLLFYSVGIGQISSEVPQNLSASRPQDRQFILSSKKLLLSDSGFYLCAARESSYNEQFFGPGTRLTVL.

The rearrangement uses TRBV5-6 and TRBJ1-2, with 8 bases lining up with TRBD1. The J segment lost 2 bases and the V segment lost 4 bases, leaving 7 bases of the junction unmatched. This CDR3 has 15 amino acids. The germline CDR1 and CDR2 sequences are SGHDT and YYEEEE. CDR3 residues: CASSDPTGENYGYTF. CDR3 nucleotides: TGTGCCAGCAGCGACCCGACAGGGGAAAACTATGGCTACACCTTC. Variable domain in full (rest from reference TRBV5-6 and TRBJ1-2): DAGVTQSPTHLIKTRGQQVTLRCSPKSGHDTVSWYQQALGQGPQFIFQYYEEEERQRGNFPDRFSGHQFPNYSSELNVNALLLGDSALYLCASSDPTGENYGYTFGSGTRLTVV.

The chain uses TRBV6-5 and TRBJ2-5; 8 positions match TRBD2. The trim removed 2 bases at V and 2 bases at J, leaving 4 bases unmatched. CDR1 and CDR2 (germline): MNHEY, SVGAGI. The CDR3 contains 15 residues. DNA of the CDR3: TGTGCCAGCAGTTACGGCGGGGGGCGGCAAGAGACCCAGTACTTC. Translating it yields CASSYGGGRQETQYF.

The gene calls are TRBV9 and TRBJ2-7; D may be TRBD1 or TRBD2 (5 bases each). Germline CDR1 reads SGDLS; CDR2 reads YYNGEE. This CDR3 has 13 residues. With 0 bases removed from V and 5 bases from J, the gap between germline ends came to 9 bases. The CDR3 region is CASSVAGLNEQYF. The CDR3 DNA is TGTGCCAGCAGCGTAGCGGGGCTAAACGAGCAGTACTTC. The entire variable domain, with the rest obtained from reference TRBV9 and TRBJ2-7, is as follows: DSGVTQTPKHLITATGQRVTLRCSPRSGDLSVYWYQQSLDQGLQFLIQYYNGEERAKGNILERFSAQQFPDLHSELNLSSLELGDSALYFCASSVAGLNEQYFGPGTRLTVT.

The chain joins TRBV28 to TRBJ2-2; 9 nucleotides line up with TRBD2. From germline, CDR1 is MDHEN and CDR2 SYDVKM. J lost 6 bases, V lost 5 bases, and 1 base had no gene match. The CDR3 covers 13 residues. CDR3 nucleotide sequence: TGTGCCAGCAGTCGGACTAGCGCCGGGGAGCTGTTTTTT. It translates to CASSRTSAGELFF.

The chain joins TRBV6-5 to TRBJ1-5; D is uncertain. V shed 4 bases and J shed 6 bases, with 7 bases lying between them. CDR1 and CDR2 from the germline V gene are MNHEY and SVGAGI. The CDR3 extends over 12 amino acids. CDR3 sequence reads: CASSLWSQPQHF. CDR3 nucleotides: TGTGCCAGCAGTTTATGGTCTCAGCCCCAGCATTTT.

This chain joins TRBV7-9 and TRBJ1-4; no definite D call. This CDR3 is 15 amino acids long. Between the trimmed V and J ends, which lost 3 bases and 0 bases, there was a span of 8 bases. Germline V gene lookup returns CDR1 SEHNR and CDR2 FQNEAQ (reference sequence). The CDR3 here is CASSFGPATNEKLFF. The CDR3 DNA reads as TGTGCCAGCAGCTTTGGACCAGCAACTAATGAAAAACTGTTTTTT.

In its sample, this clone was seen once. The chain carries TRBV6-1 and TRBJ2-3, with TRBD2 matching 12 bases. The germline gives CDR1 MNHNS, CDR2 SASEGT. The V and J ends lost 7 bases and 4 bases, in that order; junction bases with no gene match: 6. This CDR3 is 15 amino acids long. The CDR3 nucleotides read TGTGCCAGCAACCCGACTAGCGGGGGCCCAGATACGCAGTATTTT. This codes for CASNPTSGGPDTQYF.